The source of this T cell receptor (beta chain) is a study of cytomegalovirus exposure and HLA in healthy donors. About the study: From 190 million or so T cells, an earlier analysis saw around 120 million unique TCR beta sequences.

This CDR3 has 13 amino acids. Germline assignment: CDR1 LNHDA and CDR2 SQIVND (reference sequence). The V segment lost 9 bases and the J segment 3 bases; nucleotides outside the gene matches: 7. Concerning this clone itself: Its antigen is unidentified.

Study outcomes and limitations: Available immune exposure information covered CMV serostatus only. Some V segments could not be told apart, so they were left out, TRBV6-2 and TRBV6-3 among them.

In the PCR, 60 Vbeta and 13 Jbeta primers were used. The assay was immunoSEQ multiplex PCR, and TCRdb's table has in-frame clones only and misses some. The sample holds 150,000 to 200,000 clones, around 81% seen once. The clonotype was recovered from a man in his forties in good health and CMV-seronegative. The rearrangement links TRBV19 to TRBJ2-7; 8 bases map to TRBD2. The sequenced material came from PBMCs. The CDR3: CASRGTSDYEQYF. The CDR3 DNA reads as TGTGCCAGCCGGGGGACTAGTGACTACGAGCAGTACTTC.